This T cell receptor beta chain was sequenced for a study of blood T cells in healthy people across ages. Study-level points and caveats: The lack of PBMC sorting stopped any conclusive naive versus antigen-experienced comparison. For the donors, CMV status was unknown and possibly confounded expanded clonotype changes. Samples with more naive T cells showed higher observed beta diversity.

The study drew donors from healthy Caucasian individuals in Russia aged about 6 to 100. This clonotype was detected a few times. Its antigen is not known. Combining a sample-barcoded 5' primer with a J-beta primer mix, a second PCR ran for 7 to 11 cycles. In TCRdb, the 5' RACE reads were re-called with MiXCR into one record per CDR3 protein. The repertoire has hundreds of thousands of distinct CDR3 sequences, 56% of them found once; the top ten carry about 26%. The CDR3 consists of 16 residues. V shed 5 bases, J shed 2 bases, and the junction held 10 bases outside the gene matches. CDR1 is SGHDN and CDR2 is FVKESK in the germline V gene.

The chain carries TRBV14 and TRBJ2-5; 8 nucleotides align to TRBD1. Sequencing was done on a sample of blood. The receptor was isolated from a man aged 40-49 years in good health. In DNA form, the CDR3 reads TGTGCCAGCAGCGAAACAGGGGGTCATAATCAAGAGACCCAGTACTTC. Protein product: CASSETGGHNQETQYF.